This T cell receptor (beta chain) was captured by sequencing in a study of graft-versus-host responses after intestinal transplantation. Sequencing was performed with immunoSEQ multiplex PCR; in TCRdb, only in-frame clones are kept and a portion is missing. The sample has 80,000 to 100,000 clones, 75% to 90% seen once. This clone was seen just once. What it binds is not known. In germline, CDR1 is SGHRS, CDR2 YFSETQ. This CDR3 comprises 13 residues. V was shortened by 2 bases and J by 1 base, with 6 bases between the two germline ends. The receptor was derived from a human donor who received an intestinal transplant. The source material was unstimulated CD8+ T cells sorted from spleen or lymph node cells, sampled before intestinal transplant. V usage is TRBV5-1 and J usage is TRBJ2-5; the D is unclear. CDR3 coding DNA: TGCGCCAGCAGCTTAACTCCCCAAGAGACCCAGTACTTC. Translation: CASSLTPQETQYF.